The rows below give T cell receptor beta chains drawn from one sample of a study of radiotherapy plus CTLA-4 blockade in lung cancer. Data came from immunoSEQ multiplex PCR; TCRdb stores just in-frame clones and leaves some out. In the table there are about 88,000 clones, less than 80% of which are singletons. Sequencing used peripheral blood, obtained from a patient treated with radiotherapy plus ipilimumab. These receptors were collected from a human donor with non-small cell lung cancer that progressed on radiotherapy plus ipilimumab. Both conserved end residues are part of each CDR3. The D gene is left open where the match is weak. The listing skips clone size in some rows; elsewhere it reads once, few, many or a size class.

J: TRBJ2-3
V: TRBV11-2
D: NA
size: NA
CDR3: CASSSWSSGDTQYF
DNA: TGTGCCAGCAGCTCCTGGTCGTCGGGAGATACGCAGTATTTT

J: TRBJ2-7
V: TRBV7-9
D: NA
size: NA
CDR3: CASSLTGGTYEQYF
DNA: TGTGCCAGCAGCTTAACCGGCGGCACCTACGAGCAGTACTTC

J: TRBJ2-7
V: TRBV7-2
D: NA
size: NA
CDR3: CASSLDQTGARF
DNA: TGTGCCAGCAGCTTAGACCAGACAGGAGCGCGCTTC

J: TRBJ2-7
V: TRBV27
D: NA
size: NA
CDR3: CASSFGQGSSYEQYF
DNA: TGTGCCAGCAGTTTTGGGCAGGGGAGCTCCTACGAGCAGTACTTC

J: TRBJ1-4
V: TRBV7-9
D: NA
size: NA
CDR3: CASSSRTGLNEKLFF
DNA: TGTGCCAGCAGCTCAAGAACAGGGCTCAATGAAAAACTGTTTTTT

J: TRBJ1-2
V: TRBV2
D: TRBD1
size: once
CDR3: CASSEDRGRDYGYTF
DNA: TGTGCCAGCAGTGAGGACAGGGGAAGAGACTATGGCTACACCTTC

J: TRBJ2-5
V: TRBV7-6
D: NA
size: NA
CDR3: CASSLGSRPQETQYF
DNA: TGTGCCAGCAGCTTAGGATCCAGGCCTCAAGAGACCCAGTACTTC

J: TRBJ1-2
V: TRBV5-1
D: TRBD1
size: NA
CDR3: CASSPTGGVRLNYGYTF
DNA: TGCGCCAGCAGCCCGACAGGGGGCGTAAGATTAAACTATGGCTACACCTTC

J: TRBJ1-2
V: TRBV5-1
D: NA
size: NA
CDR3: CASSSGTRHGYTF
DNA: TGCGCCAGCAGTTCCGGGACACGACATGGCTACACCTTC

J: TRBJ2-7
V: TRBV4-3
D: NA
size: few
CDR3: CASSQGGGSYEQYF
DNA: TGCGCCAGCAGCCAAGGAGGAGGCAGCTACGAGCAGTACTTC

J: TRBJ2-7
V: TRBV6-6
D: NA
size: NA
CDR3: CASSYPPGPRPWQYF
DNA: TGTGCCAGCAGTTACCCGCCCGGGCCTCGGCCGTGGCAGTACTTC

J: TRBJ1-1
V: TRBV19
D: NA
size: NA
CDR3: CASSISLGMNTEAFF
DNA: TGTGCCAGTAGTATATCGCTAGGGATGAACACTGAAGCTTTCTTT

J: TRBJ1-2
V: TRBV11-2
D: NA
size: NA
CDR3: CAFYFLKRNYGYTF
DNA: TGTGCCTTCTACTTCCTCAAGAGGAACTATGGCTACACCTTC

J: TRBJ2-2
V: TRBV7-8
D: TRBD1
size: NA
CDR3: CASSADRVNTGELFF
DNA: TGTGCCAGCAGCGCTGACAGGGTGAACACCGGGGAGCTGTTTTTT

J: TRBJ1-5
V: TRBV6-1
D: TRBD1
size: NA
CDR3: CASSELLGGQDSNQPQHF
DNA: TGTGCCAGCAGTGAACTACTAGGGGGACAGGATAGCAATCAGCCCCAGCATTTT

J: TRBJ1-5
V: TRBV27
D: NA
size: once
CDR3: CASSGGDSNQPQHF
DNA: TGTGCCAGCTCCGGGGGAGATAGCAATCAGCCCCAGCATTTT

J: TRBJ1-5
V: TRBV6-5
D: NA
size: NA
CDR3: CASSYLLNQPQHF
DNA: TGTGCCAGCAGCTACCTCCTTAATCAGCCCCAGCATTTT

J: TRBJ2-7
V: TRBV28
D: TRBD2
size: NA
CDR3: CASSPVGGSSYEQYF
DNA: TGTGCCAGCAGCCCAGTCGGGGGGTCCTCCTACGAGCAGTACTTC

J: TRBJ1-2
V: TRBV11-2
D: NA
size: NA
CDR3: CASSFSGWDGYTF
DNA: TGTGCCAGCAGCTTCTCGGGCTGGGATGGCTACACCTTC

J: TRBJ1-2
V: TRBV10-3
D: TRBD1
size: NA
CDR3: CAISMGQGPYGYTF
DNA: TGTGCCATCAGTATGGGACAGGGCCCCTATGGCTACACCTTC

J: TRBJ2-7
V: TRBV21-1
D: NA
size: NA
CDR3: CASSSPPPAGANSYEQYF
DNA: TGTGCCAGCAGCAGTCCCCCCCCGGCAGGCGCTAACTCCTACGAGCAGTACTTC

J: TRBJ2-5
V: TRBV7-9
D: TRBD1
size: NA
CDR3: CASSRGQGIQETQYF
DNA: TGTGCCAGCAGCAGGGGGCAGGGAATCCAAGAGACCCAGTACTTC

J: TRBJ2-1
V: TRBV9
D: TRBD2
size: few
CDR3: CASSIRSGGSNEQFF
DNA: TGTGCCAGCAGCATCCGCAGTGGCGGGAGTAATGAGCAGTTCTTC

J: TRBJ1-6
V: TRBV6-1
D: TRBD1
size: NA
CDR3: CASSPDRASPLHF
DNA: TGTGCCAGCAGTCCCGACAGGGCCTCACCCCTCCACTTT

J: TRBJ1-1
V: TRBV9
D: NA
size: NA
CDR3: CASSVEAGGHTEAFF
DNA: TGTGCCAGCAGCGTAGAAGCCGGTGGTCACACTGAAGCTTTCTTT

J: TRBJ2-3
V: TRBV7-2
D: NA
size: NA
CDR3: CASSLARGSGTDTQYF
DNA: TGTGCCAGCAGCCTCGCACGGGGCTCCGGCACAGATACGCAGTATTTT

J: TRBJ2-1
V: TRBV29-1
D: TRBD2
size: NA
CDR3: CSGQTSGGGNEQFF
DNA: TGCAGCGGCCAGACTAGCGGGGGGGGGAATGAGCAGTTCTTC

J: TRBJ1-5
V: TRBV6-5
D: NA
size: NA
CDR3: CASSYPESNQPQHF
DNA: TGTGCCAGCAGTTACCCGGAAAGCAATCAGCCCCAGCATTTT

J: TRBJ2-5
V: TRBV28
D: NA
size: few
CDR3: CASSLGRGGLIQETQYF
DNA: TGTGCCAGCAGTTTAGGGAGGGGGGGTCTAATCCAAGAGACCCAGTACTTC

J: TRBJ2-1
V: TRBV5-1
D: NA
size: few
CDR3: CASSLAAVSYNEQFF
DNA: TGCGCCAGCAGCTTGGCCGCCGTTTCCTACAATGAGCAGTTCTTC

J: TRBJ1-5
V: TRBV6-1
D: NA
size: NA
CDR3: CASSPMGENQPQHF
DNA: TGTGCCAGCAGTCCGATGGGGGAAAATCAGCCCCAGCATTTT

J: TRBJ1-5
V: TRBV28
D: NA
size: NA
CDR3: CASTLKVNQPQHF
DNA: TGTGCCAGCACCCTGAAGGTAAATCAGCCCCAGCATTTT

J: TRBJ2-7
V: TRBV28
D: TRBD1
size: NA
CDR3: CASLRPTGISYEQYF
DNA: TGTGCCAGCCTTAGGCCGACAGGGATATCCTACGAGCAGTACTTC

J: TRBJ2-1
V: TRBV13
D: NA
size: many
CDR3: CASSTTSLSYNEQFF
DNA: TGTGCCAGCAGCACTACTAGCCTTTCCTACAATGAGCAGTTCTTC

J: TRBJ2-3
V: TRBV7-8
D: NA
size: few
CDR3: CASSLEGPMQYF
DNA: TGTGCCAGCAGCTTAGAGGGCCCTATGCAGTATTTT

J: TRBJ1-6
V: TRBV7-2
D: NA
size: NA
CDR3: CASSFGGGSPLHF
DNA: TGTGCCAGCAGCTTTGGGGGTGGCTCACCCCTCCACTTT

J: TRBJ2-3
V: TRBV28
D: NA
size: NA
CDR3: CASRQDLTETQYF
DNA: TGTGCCAGCAGACAGGACCTTACAGAAACGCAGTATTTT

J: TRBJ2-2
V: TRBV28
D: TRBD2
size: NA
CDR3: CASSETSGGHTGELFF
DNA: TGTGCCAGCAGTGAGACTAGCGGGGGCCACACCGGGGAGCTGTTTTTT

J: TRBJ1-1
V: TRBV5-1
D: NA
size: few
CDR3: CASSPGEYMNTEAFF
DNA: TGCGCCAGCAGCCCCGGGGAATACATGAACACTGAAGCTTTCTTT

J: TRBJ1-1
V: TRBV10-2
D: TRBD1
size: NA
CDR3: CASRRGTGNTEAFF
DNA: TGCGCCAGCAGGAGGGGGACAGGGAACACTGAAGCTTTCTTT

J: TRBJ2-7
V: TRBV5-6
D: TRBD1
size: NA
CDR3: CASSPQGAALGEQYF
DNA: TGTGCCAGCAGCCCCCAGGGGGCAGCATTGGGCGAGCAGTACTTC

J: TRBJ2-1
V: TRBV7-3
D: NA
size: NA
CDR3: CASSLTTGSAEQFF
DNA: TGTGCCAGCAGCCTAACCACCGGGTCCGCTGAGCAGTTCTTC

J: TRBJ1-2
V: TRBV7-9
D: TRBD1
size: NA
CDR3: CASSPGQGAYGYTF
DNA: TGTGCCAGCAGCCCAGGACAGGGCGCCTATGGCTACACCTTC

J: TRBJ2-5
V: TRBV5-1
D: TRBD1
size: NA
CDR3: CASSRDRETQYF
DNA: TGCGCCAGCAGCCGGGACAGGGAGACCCAGTACTTC

J: TRBJ1-3
V: TRBV6-1
D: NA
size: few
CDR3: CASREVSGNTIYF
DNA: TGTGCCAGCAGGGAGGTCTCTGGAAACACCATATATTTT

J: TRBJ1-1
V: TRBV19
D: NA
size: NA
CDR3: CASSRNGVRTGGEAFF
DNA: TGTGCCAGTAGCCGAAACGGGGTCAGAACGGGGGGCGAAGCTTTCTTT

J: TRBJ1-5
V: TRBV2
D: NA
size: NA
CDR3: CASSVVGGQPQHF
DNA: TGTGCCAGCAGTGTTGTCGGAGGTCAGCCCCAGCATTTT

J: TRBJ2-3
V: TRBV4-1
D: NA
size: NA
CDR3: CASSPHGQGTDTQYF
DNA: TGCGCCAGCAGCCCCCACGGTCAGGGCACAGATACGCAGTATTTT

J: TRBJ1-1
V: TRBV6-1
D: NA
size: NA
CDR3: CASRRDGNTEAFF
DNA: TGTGCCAGCAGAAGGGACGGGAACACTGAAGCTTTCTTT

J: TRBJ1-1
V: TRBV7-8
D: NA
size: NA
CDR3: CASSSTELNTEAFF
DNA: TGTGCCAGCAGCTCGACAGAATTGAACACTGAAGCTTTCTTT

J: TRBJ2-7
V: TRBV27
D: TRBD2
size: NA
CDR3: CASSAGGPYEQYF
DNA: TGTGCCAGCAGTGCGGGAGGGCCCTACGAGCAGTACTTC

J: TRBJ2-7
V: TRBV11-2
D: NA
size: NA
CDR3: CASSLVRGRGEQYF
DNA: TGTGCCAGCAGCTTAGTTCGGGGGCGAGGCGAGCAGTACTTC

J: TRBJ2-7
V: TRBV15
D: TRBD1
size: NA
CDR3: CATSRTGGREQYF
DNA: TGTGCCACCAGCCGGACAGGGGGCCGGGAGCAGTACTTC

J: TRBJ2-2
V: TRBV6-5
D: TRBD2
size: NA
CDR3: CAVRGANTGELFF
DNA: TGTGCCGTCCGGGGGGCGAACACCGGGGAGCTGTTTTTT

J: TRBJ1-1
V: TRBV11-2
D: NA
size: few
CDR3: CASSLARGKTEAFF
DNA: TGTGCCAGCAGCTTAGCGCGGGGAAAGACTGAAGCTTTCTTT

J: TRBJ1-3
V: TRBV4-1
D: TRBD1
size: NA
CDR3: CASSQEGTGSGNTIYF
DNA: TGCGCCAGCAGCCAGGAGGGGACAGGGTCTGGAAACACCATATATTTT

J: TRBJ1-6
V: TRBV7-9
D: TRBD1
size: NA
CDR3: CASSSGQPLPLHF
DNA: TGTGCCAGCAGCTCGGGACAGCCTTTACCCCTCCACTTT

J: TRBJ1-2
V: TRBV5-1
D: NA
size: NA
CDR3: CASSLGNLNYGYTF
DNA: TGCGCCAGCAGCTTGGGGAACCTTAACTATGGCTACACCTTC

J: TRBJ2-1
V: TRBV9
D: TRBD1
size: NA
CDR3: CASSVGGGPSYNEQFF
DNA: TGTGCCAGCAGCGTAGGAGGGGGCCCCTCCTACAATGAGCAGTTCTTC